The TCR beta chain described here comes from a study of shared clonotypes between healthy human individuals. Study results and caveats: On the whole, naive subsets had larger estimated richness than memory subsets had.

A note on this clone: What it recognizes is unknown.

Negatively enriched CD4+ T cells were divided by CD45RA into naive and memory. The CDR3 contains 14 residues. After removal of 3 bases from V and 6 bases from J, the junction contained 3 bases not matched to a gene. Germline CDR1 is WSHSY and CDR2 is SAAADI. This table comes from immunoSEQ multiplex PCR, and its TCRdb copy is limited to in-frame clones, with some not included. This sample has 950,000 to 1,300,000 clones, with roughly 80% found just once. Sequenced material: memory CD4+ T cells sorted from blood. As to subset: CD45RA-negative fraction. V and J are TRBV10-2 and TRBJ2-3, with 10 bases lining up with TRBD1. The origin of this receptor is a man between 18 and 29 years old in good health. The chain's CDR3 is CASSDRQGADTQYF. CDR3 in DNA: TGCGCCAGCAGTGATAGACAGGGGGCGGATACGCAGTATTTT.